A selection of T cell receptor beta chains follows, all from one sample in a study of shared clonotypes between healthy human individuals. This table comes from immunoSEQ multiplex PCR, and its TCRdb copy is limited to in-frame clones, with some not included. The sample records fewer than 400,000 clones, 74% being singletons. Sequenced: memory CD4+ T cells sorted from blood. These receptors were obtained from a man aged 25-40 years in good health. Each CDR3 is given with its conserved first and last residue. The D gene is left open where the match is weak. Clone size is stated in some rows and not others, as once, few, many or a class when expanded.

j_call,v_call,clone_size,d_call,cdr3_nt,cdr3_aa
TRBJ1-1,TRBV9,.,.,TGTGCCAGCAGCGTAGCCCCGCAGATTCTCGCTGAAGCTTTCTTT,CASSVAPQILAEAFF
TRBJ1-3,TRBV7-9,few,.,TGTGCCAGCAGCTTGGACAGACCCTCTGGAAACACCATATATTTT,CASSLDRPSGNTIYF
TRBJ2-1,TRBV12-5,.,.,TGTGCTAGTGGTTACGGGGGCTCGGCCTACAATGAGCAGTTCTTC,CASGYGGSAYNEQFF
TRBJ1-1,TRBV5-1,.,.,TGCGCCAGCAGCTCGGGGGCGGGGAACACTGAAGCTTTCTTT,CASSSGAGNTEAFF
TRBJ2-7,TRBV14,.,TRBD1,TGTGCCAGCAGCCAACTCGAGGGGGCCCACGAGCAGTACTTC,CASSQLEGAHEQYF
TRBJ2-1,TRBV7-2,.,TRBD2,TGTGCCAGCAGCTTAAGACTAGCGGGAGTCAATGAGCAGTTCTTC,CASSLRLAGVNEQFF
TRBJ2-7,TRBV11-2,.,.,TGTGCCAGCAGCCGGATCCCAACCTACGAGCAGTACTTC,CASSRIPTYEQYF
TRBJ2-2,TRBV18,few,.,TGTGCCAGCTCACCACCATCCGGGGGCGAGACCGGGGAGCTGTTTTTT,CASSPPSGGETGELFF
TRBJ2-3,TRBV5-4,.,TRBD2,TGTGCCAGCAGCAAGACTAGCGAACCCACAGATACGCAGTATTTT,CASSKTSEPTDTQYF
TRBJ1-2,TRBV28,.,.,TGTGCCAGCAGTTCCCCCCCGCGGTCCTATGGCTACACCTTC,CASSSPPRSYGYTF
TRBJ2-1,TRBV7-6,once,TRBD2,TGTGCCAGCAGCCCCGGGACTAGCCATTACAATGAGCAGTTCTTC,CASSPGTSHYNEQFF
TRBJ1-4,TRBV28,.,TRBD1,TGTGCCAGCAGTATACAGGGGGCAACTAATGAAAAACTGTTTTTT,CASSIQGATNEKLFF
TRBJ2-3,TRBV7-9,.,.,TGTGCCAGCAGCTTAATGCGGGACGGCCGCGATACGCAGTATTTT,CASSLMRDGRDTQYF
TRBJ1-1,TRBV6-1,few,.,TGTGCCAGCTCCGGGGGAGCCGCTTTCTTT,CASSGGAAFF
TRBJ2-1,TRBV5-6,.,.,TGTGCCAGCAGCTTAAGACTAGGCTACAATGAGCAGTTCTTC,CASSLRLGYNEQFF
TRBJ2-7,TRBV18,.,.,TGTGCCAGCTCACCGAGGGGGAACGAGCAGTACTTC,CASSPRGNEQYF
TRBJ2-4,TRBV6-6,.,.,TGTGCCAGCAGTTACAGCGACGGCATTCAGTACTTC,CASSYSDGIQYF
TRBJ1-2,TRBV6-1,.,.,TGTGCCAGTTACAGGGTTAACTATGGCTACACCTTC,CASYRVNYGYTF
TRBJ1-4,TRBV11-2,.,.,TGTGCCAGCAGTCGGACGGGGGAATTTACTAATGAAAAACTGTTTTTT,CASSRTGEFTNEKLFF
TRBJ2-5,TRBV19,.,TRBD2,TGTGCCAGTAGTATTAATGCGGGAGGGGGAGAGACCCAGTACTTC,CASSINAGGGETQYF